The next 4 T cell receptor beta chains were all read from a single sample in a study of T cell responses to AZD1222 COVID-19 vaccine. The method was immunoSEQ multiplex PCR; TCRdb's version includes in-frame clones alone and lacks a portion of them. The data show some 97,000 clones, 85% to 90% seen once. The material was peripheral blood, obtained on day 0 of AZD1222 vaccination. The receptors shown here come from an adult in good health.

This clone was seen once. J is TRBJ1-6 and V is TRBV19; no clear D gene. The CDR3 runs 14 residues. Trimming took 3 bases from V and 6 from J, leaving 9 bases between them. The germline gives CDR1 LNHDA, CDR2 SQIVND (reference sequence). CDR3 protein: CASSIRASNSPLHF. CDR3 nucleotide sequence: TGTGCCAGTAGTATTAGGGCCAGTAATTCACCCCTCCACTTT.

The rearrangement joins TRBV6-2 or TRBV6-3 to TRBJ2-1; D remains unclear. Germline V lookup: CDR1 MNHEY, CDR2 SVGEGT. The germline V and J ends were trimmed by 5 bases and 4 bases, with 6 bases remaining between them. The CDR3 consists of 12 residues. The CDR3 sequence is CASSHGYNEQFF. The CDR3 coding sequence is TGTGCCAGCAGTCACGGGTACAATGAGCAGTTCTTC.

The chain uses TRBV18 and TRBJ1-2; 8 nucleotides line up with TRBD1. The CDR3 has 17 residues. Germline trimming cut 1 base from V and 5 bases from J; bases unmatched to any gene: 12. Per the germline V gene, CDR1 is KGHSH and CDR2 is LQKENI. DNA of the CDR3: TGTGCCAGCTCACCACTGCCAACCCGGGGGACAGGTTATGGCTACACCTTC. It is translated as CASSPLPTRGTGYGYTF.

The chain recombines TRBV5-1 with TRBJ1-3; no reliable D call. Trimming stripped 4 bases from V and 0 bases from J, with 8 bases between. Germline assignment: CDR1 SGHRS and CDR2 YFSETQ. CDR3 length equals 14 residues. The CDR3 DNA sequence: TGCGCCAGCAGCGAACAGAGCTCTGGAAACACCATATATTTT. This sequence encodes CASSEQSSGNTIYF.